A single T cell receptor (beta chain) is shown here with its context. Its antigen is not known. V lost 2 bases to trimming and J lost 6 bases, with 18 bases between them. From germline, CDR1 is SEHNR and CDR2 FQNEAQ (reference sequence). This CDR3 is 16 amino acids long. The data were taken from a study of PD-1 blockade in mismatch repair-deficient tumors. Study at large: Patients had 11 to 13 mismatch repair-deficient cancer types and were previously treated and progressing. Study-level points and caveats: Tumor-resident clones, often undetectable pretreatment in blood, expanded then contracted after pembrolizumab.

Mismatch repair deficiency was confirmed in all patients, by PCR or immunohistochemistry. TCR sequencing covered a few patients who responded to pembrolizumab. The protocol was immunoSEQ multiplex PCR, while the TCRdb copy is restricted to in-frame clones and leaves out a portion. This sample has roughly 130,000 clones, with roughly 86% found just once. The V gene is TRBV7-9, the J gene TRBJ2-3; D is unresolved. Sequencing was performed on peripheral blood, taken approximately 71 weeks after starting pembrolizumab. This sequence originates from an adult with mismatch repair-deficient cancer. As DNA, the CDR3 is TGTGCCAGCAGCTTATCCCGACATCCGTCCGAGGATACGCAGTATTTT. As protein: CASSLSRHPSEDTQYF.